This entry lists 29 T cell receptor beta chains sequenced from one sample in a study of CD8+ T cells in alopecia areata. Extracted RNA was reverse transcribed, and the resulting cDNA served as sequencing template. TCRdb keeps only in-frame clones here, not all; method: immunoSEQ multiplex PCR. The sample has 7,000 to 9,000 clones; approximately 70% are singletons. Collected material from alopecia areata patients comprised lesional scalp punch biopsies and peripheral blood. The sample consisted of skin, taken at week 0. These TCRs come from a human donor with alopecia areata.

CDR3 nucleotide sequence: TGTGCCAGCAGTGAATCAGCGGACCCTAACACCGGGGAGCTGTTTTTT. It specifies CASSESADPNTGELFF. The chain has TRBV2 and TRBJ2-2; possible D gene TRBD2, 5 bases. V dropped 2 bases and J dropped 2 bases, with 12 bases sitting between them. This CDR3 spans 16 amino acids. Per germline, CDR1 SNHLY and CDR2 FYNNEI.

The chain uses TRBV7-9 and TRBJ1-1; unclear D gene. The CDR3 covers 11 residues. V lost 7 bases and J 3 bases, leaving 6 bases between the germline ends. Germline CDR1 and CDR2: SEHNR and FQNEAQ (reference sequence). The chain's CDR3 is CASIAYTEAFF. The CDR3 nucleotides read TGTGCCAGCATCGCATACACTGAAGCTTTCTTT.

The chain has TRBV7-9 and TRBJ2-5; D gene ambiguous. The CDR3 sequence is 17 residues long. CDR1 and CDR2 (germline): SEHNR, FQNEAQ (reference sequence). V was trimmed by 5 bases and J by 3 bases, leaving 22 bases between them. The CDR3 reads CASSPTTITRPKETQYF. DNA of the CDR3: TGTGCCAGCAGCCCTACAACCATTACAAGGCCAAAAGAGACCCAGTACTTC. Full variable domain (outside the CDR3, taken from reference TRBV7-9 and TRBJ2-5): DTGVSQNPRHKITKRGQNVTFRCDPISEHNRLYWYRQTLGQGPEFLTYFQNEAQLEKSRLLSDRFSAERPKGSFSTLEIQRTEQGDSAMYLCASSPTTITRPKETQYFGPGTRLLVL.

The chain carries TRBV30 and TRBJ1-2, with D possibly being TRBD1 (6 bases). V lost 6 bases to trimming and J lost 4 bases, with 15 bases between them. Germline CDR1 and CDR2: GTSNPN and SVGIG (reference sequence). CDR3 length equals 13 residues. Here the CDR3 DNA reads TGTGCCTGCCCGGACAGAGTCGCCTATGGCTACACCTTC. This encodes CACPDRVAYGYTF.

The rearrangement uses TRBV16 and TRBJ1-5, with D possibly TRBD1 on 5 matching bases. Trimming removed 0 bases at V and 1 base at J, with 22 bases between. This CDR3 comprises 20 residues. The germline V gene has CDR1 KGHSY and CDR2 FQNENV. As DNA, the CDR3 is TGTGCCAGCAGCCAATCCCGATACAAGGGTTGGGGCTGGAGCAATCAGCCCCAGCATTTT. Translated: CASSQSRYKGWGWSNQPQHF.

The chain combines TRBV6-1 with TRBJ2-3; D gene uncertain. The CDR3 sequence is 14 residues long. Germline CDR1 is MNHNS and CDR2 is SASEGT. V was clipped by 7 bases and J by 5 bases, with 16 bases between them. For the CDR3, the DNA is TGTGCCAGCAAGGCGGCCATTCGCATAGATACGCAGTATTTT. Translation: CASKAAIRIDTQYF.

This rearrangement joins TRBV5-1 to TRBJ2-5, with D possibly TRBD1 on 6 matching bases. Germline values: CDR1 SGHRS, CDR2 YFSETQ. Between the trimmed V and J ends, which lost 1 base and 3 bases, there was a span of 10 bases. The CDR3 loop spans 14 amino acids. CDR3 in amino acids: CASSLSQGKETQYF. The CDR3 bases are TGCGCCAGCAGCTTGTCACAGGGCAAAGAGACCCAGTACTTC.

A few counts support this clone. The chain uses TRBV5-1 and TRBJ2-5; D unresolved. The end of the DNA is better explained by TRBJ2-7, so the J call may be wrong. Germline V CDR1 and CDR2: SGHRS, YFSETQ. The CDR3 is made up of 14 amino acids. The CDR3 is CASSLIAHTYEQYF. In nucleotides, the CDR3 is TGCGCCAGCAGCTTGATAGCCCATACCTACGAGCAGTACTTC.

The chain recombines TRBV30 with TRBJ2-4; D may be TRBD2 (5 bases). V lost 7 bases, J lost 1 base, and 17 bases lay in between. Germline values: CDR1 GTSNPN, CDR2 SVGIG (reference sequence). The CDR3 covers 15 residues. The DNA of the CDR3 is TGTGCCTCCCTGACTGGGAGTGGGGCCAAAAACATTCAGTACTTC. Translation: CASLTGSGAKNIQYF.

The chain uses TRBV2 and TRBJ2-1, with 9 bases fitting TRBD1. Germline-derived CDR1 and CDR2 are SNHLY and FYNNEI. The CDR3 length is 15 residues. J gave up 6 bases and V 4 bases, and 7 bases lay outside the gene matches. The CDR3, as DNA: TGTGCCAGCAGTGGGGGGACAGGGAGGTCCAATGAGCAGTTCTTC. The encoded protein is CASSGGTGRSNEQFF.

V usage is TRBV5-1 and J usage is TRBJ2-7; 9 bases align to TRBD1. Trimming at V came to 6 bases and at J to 3 bases, leaving 7 bases not matched to a gene. CDR3 length: 14 residues. Germline CDR1 reads SGHRS; CDR2 reads YFSETQ. CDR3: CASKSGTGFYEQYF. The CDR3 bases are TGCGCCAGCAAATCCGGGACAGGGTTCTACGAGCAGTACTTC. Combining the CDR3 with reference TRBV5-1 and TRBJ2-7 gives the whole variable domain KAGVTQTPRYLIKTRGQQVTLSCSPISGHRSVSWYQQTPGQGLQFLFEYFSETQRNKGNFPGRFSGRQFSNSRSEMNVSTLELGDSALYLCASKSGTGFYEQYFGPGTRLTVT.

The V gene is TRBV10-3, the J gene TRBJ2-1, with a weak D call TRBD2 (5 bases). The CDR3 runs to 14 residues. Trimming took 3 bases from V and 7 from J, leaving 13 bases between them. Germline assignment: CDR1 ENHRY and CDR2 SYGVKD. The CDR3, as DNA: TGTGCCATCAGTGAAGGCCCGCCGGGGAATGAGCAGTTCTTC. This gives the protein CAISEGPPGNEQFF.

This chain connects TRBV5-1 to TRBJ1-1; D remains unclear. The V end was cut by 5 bases, the J end by 2 bases, with 16 bases between. This CDR3 comprises 15 residues. From germline, CDR1 is SGHRS and CDR2 YFSETQ. The CDR3: CASRPSSAANTEAFF. The CDR3, as DNA: TGCGCCAGCAGGCCCTCTTCAGCAGCTAACACTGAAGCTTTCTTT.

V is TRBV25-1 and J is TRBJ2-7; a weak D match, TRBD2 (6 bases). The CDR3 is 14 residues long. From germline, CDR1 is MGHDK and CDR2 SYGVNS. Trimming took 4 bases from V and 2 from J, leaving 12 bases between them. The CDR3 loop is CASSAPGETYEQYF. The DNA for the CDR3 is TGTGCCAGCAGTGCCCCGGGAGAAACCTACGAGCAGTACTTC.

The chain is built from TRBV30 and TRBJ1-1; D is uncertain. The germline V gene has CDR1 GTSNPN and CDR2 SVGIG (reference sequence). Trimming left V 4 bases short and J 5 bases short, with 11 bases between. The CDR3 sequence is 12 residues long. The CDR3 sequence is CAWIGARTEAFF. The CDR3 bases are TGTGCCTGGATAGGTGCGAGAACTGAAGCTTTCTTT.

This clone was picked up a small number of times. The junction does not match germline at one end; this may be a read error. This rearrangement joins TRBV6-9 to TRBJ1-6; no reliable D call. The CDR3 contains 13 residues. CDR1 and CDR2 from the germline V gene are MNHGY and SVAAGI. The CDR3, as DNA: TGTGCCAGCAGGCCGTACTATGATTCACCCCTCCACTTT. Translation gives CASRPYYDSPLHF.

This clone was recorded a few times. The chain links TRBV11-2 to TRBJ2-2; TRBD2 agrees at 10 bases. The CDR3 is made up of 16 amino acids. The J segment lost 4 bases and the V segment lost 1 base, leaving 3 bases of the junction unmatched. CDR1 is SGHAT, CDR2 FQNNGV, per germline. The CDR3 DNA reads TGTGCCAGCAGCTTAGCTAGCGGGGGTGGCACCGGGGAGCTGTTTTTT. It encodes CASSLASGGGTGELFF.

By its share, this clone is large. The V call is TRBV10-3, the J call TRBJ1-2; D may be TRBD1 (6 bases). V was cut by 11 bases and J by 8 bases, with 24 bases left in between. Germline V gene sequence: CDR1 ENHRY, CDR2 SYGVKD. The CDR3 runs 14 residues. The CDR3 DNA reads as TGTGCCGCGGGACTAGGGCAGGGGATAGAGGGCTACACCTTC. It yields the protein CAAGLGQGIEGYTF.

The J gene is TRBJ1-5, the V gene TRBV29-1; D may be TRBD1 (6 bases). The CDR3 is made up of 13 amino acids. Germline V CDR1 and CDR2: SQVTM, ANQGSEA. Trimming took off 5 bases at V and 7 bases at J, with 15 bases between the two ends. In DNA form, the CDR3 reads TGCAGCGTTAACGGGGGGGCAGGGCAGCCCCAGCATTTT. It translates to CSVNGGAGQPQHF.

The gene calls are TRBV29-1 and TRBJ2-3; a possible D gene is TRBD2 (6 bases). Per the germline V gene, CDR1 is SQVTM and CDR2 is ANQGSEA. V was cut by 6 bases and J by 3 bases, with 13 bases left in between. The CDR3 is made up of 13 amino acids. The CDR3: CSVDRSGTDTQYF. The CDR3 bases are TGCAGCGTCGACAGAAGCGGGACAGATACGCAGTATTTT.

Only one count was recorded for this clone. The chain carries TRBV5-6 and TRBJ2-3; D might be TRBD1 or TRBD2, each matching 5 bases. V was shortened by 5 bases and J by 5 bases, with 12 bases between the two germline ends. Germline V gives CDR1 SGHDT, CDR2 YYEEEE. The CDR3 runs to 13 residues. CDR3 residues: CASSTVGGDTQYF. DNA for the CDR3: TGTGCCAGCAGTACAGTTGGGGGAGATACGCAGTATTTT.

This chain joins TRBV10-1 and TRBJ1-1; D remains unclear. From germline, CDR1 is WNHNN and CDR2 SYGVQD (reference sequence). The CDR3 totals 14 residues. The V gene lost 6 bases and the J gene lost 4 bases, with 15 bases spanning the gap. CDR3: CASSPDGGPTEAFF. The DNA of the CDR3 is TGCGCCAGCAGCCCGGACGGCGGGCCCACTGAAGCTTTCTTT.

The chain combines TRBV9 with TRBJ1-6; 10 bases are a match to TRBD1. This CDR3 region has 15 residues. With 6 bases clipped from V and 7 bases from J, the junction kept 7 bases outside the gene matches. CDR1 is SGDLS, CDR2 YYNGEE, per germline. CDR3: CASTRDRGTNSPLHF. CDR3 DNA: TGTGCCAGCACCCGGGACAGGGGTACAAATTCACCCCTCCACTTT.

This chain joins TRBV5-5 and TRBJ1-5; D gene unclear. CDR1 SGHKS and CDR2 YYEKEE come from the germline V gene (reference sequence). The CDR3 extends over 16 amino acids. V lost 0 bases and J lost 2, with 12 bases in between. The chain's CDR3 is CASSLEDISGNQPQHF. The DNA for the CDR3 is TGTGCCAGCAGCTTGGAAGATATATCGGGCAATCAGCCCCAGCATTTT.

The V gene is TRBV10-3, the J gene TRBJ1-1, with 9 bases matching TRBD1. Germline trimming cut 11 bases from V and 1 base from J; bases unmatched to any gene: 5. The germline V gene has CDR1 ENHRY and CDR2 SYGVKD. CDR3 length: 13 amino acids. The DNA of the CDR3 is TGTGCCTCCGGACAGGGGTCGAACACTGAAGCTTTCTTT. Translation gives CASGQGSNTEAFF.

The CDR3 DNA reads as TGCGCCAGCAGCCAAGATAGTAGGACAGGAACCTACGAGCAGTACTTC. This translates into CASSQDSRTGTYEQYF. The chain employs TRBV4-3 and TRBJ2-7; 7 nucleotides line up with TRBD1. CDR1 is LGHNA and CDR2 is YSLEER in the germline V gene. Losses at the gene ends were 0 bases for V and 2 bases for J; bases not matched to a gene: 7. The CDR3 consists of 16 residues.

The rearrangement uses TRBV14 and TRBJ2-1; TRBD1 aligns across 12 bases. The CDR3 covers 15 residues. In germline, CDR1 is SGHDN, CDR2 FVKESK. The V and J ends lost 5 bases and 7 bases, in that order; junction bases with no gene match: 6. CDR3: CASSSGQGAWNEQFF. The CDR3 DNA sequence: TGTGCCAGCAGCTCGGGACAGGGGGCATGGAATGAGCAGTTCTTC. The full variable domain, with the rest looked up from reference TRBV14 and TRBJ2-1, is EAGVTQFPSHSVIEKGQTVTLRCDPISGHDNLYWYRRVMGKEIKFLLHFVKESKQDESGMPNNRFLAERTGGTYSTLKVQPAELEDSGVYFCASSSGQGAWNEQFFGPGTRLTVL.

This clone was seen a handful of times. The CDR3 sequence: CASSQGTGVNEETQYF. Here the CDR3 DNA reads TGCGCCAGCAGCCAAGGGACAGGGGTAAATGAAGAGACCCAGTACTTC. This chain links TRBV4-3 with TRBJ2-5, with 9 bases that match TRBD1. V trimming: 1 base; J trimming: 3 bases; junction bases outside the gene matches: 6. This CDR3 contains 16 residues. Germline CDR1 reads LGHNA; CDR2 reads YSLEER.

This chain uses TRBV29-1 with TRBJ2-5; perhaps TRBD1 as D (5 bases). With 2 bases removed from V and 5 bases from J, the gap between germline ends came to 9 bases. The CDR3 totals 12 residues. Germline V gene lookup returns CDR1 SQVTM and CDR2 ANQGSEA. CDR3 nucleotides: TGCAGCGTTGAAAAGGGGTTGGAGACCCAGTACTTC. It is translated as CSVEKGLETQYF.